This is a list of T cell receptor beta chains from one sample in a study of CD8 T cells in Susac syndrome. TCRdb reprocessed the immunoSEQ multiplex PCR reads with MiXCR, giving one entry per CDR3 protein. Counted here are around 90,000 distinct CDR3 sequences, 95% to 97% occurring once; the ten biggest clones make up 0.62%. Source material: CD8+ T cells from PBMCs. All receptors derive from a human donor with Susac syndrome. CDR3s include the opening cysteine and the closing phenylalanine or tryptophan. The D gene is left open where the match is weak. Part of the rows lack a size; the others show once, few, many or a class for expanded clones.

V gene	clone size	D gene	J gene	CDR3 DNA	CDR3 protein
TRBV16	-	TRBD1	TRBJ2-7	TGTGCCAGCAGCCAACCGGGACAGGTCTACGAGCAGTACTTC	CASSQPGQVYEQYF
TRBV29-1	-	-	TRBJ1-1	TGCAGCGCCTGGGGGGTTGGGACCGATGAAGCTTTCTTT	CSAWGVGTDEAFF
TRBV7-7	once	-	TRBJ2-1	TGTGCTAGCAGCTTAGGGGCTTGGGAAATCGAGCAGTTCTTC	CASSLGAWEIEQFF
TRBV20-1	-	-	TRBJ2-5	TGCAGTGCCCCATCCGACGGGGGACAAGAGACCCAGTACTTC	CSAPSDGGQETQYF
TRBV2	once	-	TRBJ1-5	TGTGCCAGCAGTGATGCGGGGGATCATCAGCCCCAGCATTTT	CASSDAGDHQPQHF
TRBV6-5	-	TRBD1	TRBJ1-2	TGTGCCAGCAGGAGTCGGACAGGGTCCTATGGCTACACCTTC	CASRSRTGSYGYTF
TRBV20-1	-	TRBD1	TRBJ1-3	TGCAGTGCTAGCCGGGACAGGCTATCTGGAAACACCATATATTTT	CSASRDRLSGNTIYF
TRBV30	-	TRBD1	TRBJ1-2	TGTGCCTGGAGTATTGGACAGGGAGATGGCTACACCTTC	CAWSIGQGDGYTF
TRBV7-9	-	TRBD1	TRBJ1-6	TGTGCCAGCAGCTTATCGGGACAGGCCAATTCACCCCTCCACTTT	CASSLSGQANSPLHF
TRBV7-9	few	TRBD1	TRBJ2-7	TGTGCCAGCAGCCCCAGGACAGGGGGATTCTACGAGCAGTACTTC	CASSPRTGGFYEQYF
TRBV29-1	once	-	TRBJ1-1	TGCAGCGCCTCCGACATGCGGAACACTGAAGCTTTCTTT	CSASDMRNTEAFF
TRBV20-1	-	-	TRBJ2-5	TGCAGTGCTAAGAAGGGGGGCCGGGAGACCCAGTACTTC	CSAKKGGRETQYF
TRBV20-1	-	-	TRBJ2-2	TGCAGTGCTAGTTACGGGCGAAGTAACGGGGAGCTGTTTTTT	CSASYGRSNGELFF
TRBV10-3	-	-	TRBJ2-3	TGTGCCAACCGGGGGGCGTTCTCAACAGATACGCAGTATTTT	CANRGAFSTDTQYF
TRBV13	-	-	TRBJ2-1	TGTGCCAGCAGCCCCGAATACCAGGGGTACAATGAGCAGTTCTTC	CASSPEYQGYNEQFF
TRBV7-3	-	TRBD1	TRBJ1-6	TGTGCCAGCAGTCCTACCGGGACAGAAGGCTCACCCCTCCACTTT	CASSPTGTEGSPLHF
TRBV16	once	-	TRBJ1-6	TGTGCCAGCAGCCAATGGTTTCGTCAGGATTCACCCCTCCACTTT	CASSQWFRQDSPLHF
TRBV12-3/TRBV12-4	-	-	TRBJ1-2	TGTGCCAGCAGTACAGGGAACTATGGCTACACCTTC	CASSTGNYGYTF
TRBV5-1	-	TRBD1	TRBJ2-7	TGCGCCAGCCAAGCGACCAGGGGGATTAGCTCCTACGAGCAGTACTTC	CASQATRGISSYEQYF
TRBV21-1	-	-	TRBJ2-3	TGTGCCAGCAGCAAAGTCGCCGGGACTAGCGGAGAAGATACGCAGTATTTT	CASSKVAGTSGEDTQYF
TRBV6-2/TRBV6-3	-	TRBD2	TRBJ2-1	TGTGCCAGCAGTTACAATATGCGGGAGAGCTCCTACAATGAGCAGTTCTTC	CASSYNMRESSYNEQFF
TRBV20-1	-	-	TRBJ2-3	TGCAGTGCTAGACACTACGCGGTGAGCACAGATACGCAGTATTTT	CSARHYAVSTDTQYF
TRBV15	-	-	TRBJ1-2	TGTGCCACCAGCAGAGTTGGGGTGGGGAACTATGGCTACACCTTC	CATSRVGVGNYGYTF
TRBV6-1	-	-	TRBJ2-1	TGTGCCAGCAGTCCCGGGTACCCGAGCTCCTACAATGAGCAGTTCTTC	CASSPGYPSSYNEQFF
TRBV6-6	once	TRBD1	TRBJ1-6	TGTGCCAGCAGTTCACCGGGACAGCATTTCGATTCACCCCTCCACTTT	CASSSPGQHFDSPLHF
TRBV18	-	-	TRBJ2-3	TGTGCCAGCTCACCACAAGCAGGGAGCACAGATACGCAGTATTTT	CASSPQAGSTDTQYF
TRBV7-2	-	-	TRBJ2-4	TGTGCCAGCAGCCCCAGGGTCAAAAACATTCAGTACTTC	CASSPRVKNIQYF
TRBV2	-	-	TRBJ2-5	TGTGCCAGCAGTGAAGATGGGGGGCGAGGCGAGACCCAGTACTTC	CASSEDGGRGETQYF
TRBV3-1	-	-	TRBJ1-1	TGTGCCAGCAGACGCAGGGGTTCTGAAGCTTTCTTT	CASRRRGSEAFF
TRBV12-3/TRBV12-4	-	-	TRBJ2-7	TGTGCCAGCGCTGAAGGGGTCTCCTACGAGCAGTACTTC	CASAEGVSYEQYF
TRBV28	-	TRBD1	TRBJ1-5	TGTGCCAGCAGTTGGTCTCGACAGGGAGGCCGCAATCAGCCCCAGCATTTT	CASSWSRQGGRNQPQHF
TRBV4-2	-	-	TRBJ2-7	TGTGCCAGCAGCCAAGATCACGAGCAGTACTTC	CASSQDHEQYF